These 15 T cell receptor beta chains originate from one sample sequenced in a study of T cell changes during pregnancy in multiple sclerosis. Assay used: immunoSEQ multiplex PCR; TCRdb lists only in-frame clones, some missing. Counted here are under 100,000 clones, 90% to 95% occurring once; the ten biggest clones make up about 1%. The input for sequencing was peripheral blood, taken in the second trimester of pregnancy. All receptors come from a female donor with multiple sclerosis, enrolled in a pregnancy study.

This chain uses TRBV5-1 with TRBJ2-7; tentative D call: TRBD2 (5 bases). Between the trimmed V and J ends, which lost 0 bases and 6 bases, there was a span of 13 bases. Germline assignment: CDR1 SGHRS and CDR2 YFSETQ. There are 14 residues in the CDR3. The CDR3 sequence is CASSLGGQAREQYF. The CDR3 DNA follows: TGCGCCAGCAGCTTGGGAGGGCAGGCTCGCGAGCAGTACTTC.

J is TRBJ2-7 and V is TRBV2; TRBD2 matches at 12 bases. The ends lost 6 bases at V and 7 bases at J; junction bases unmatched: 7. Germline V gives CDR1 SNHLY, CDR2 FYNNEI. The CDR3 has 14 amino acids. The CDR3 region has the DNA TGTGCCAGCAGCAGACTAGCGGGAGACAAGGAGCAGTACTTC. It yields the protein CASSRLAGDKEQYF.

CDR3 amino acids: CASRHLRGGFGTEAFF. For the CDR3, the DNA is TGTGCCAGCAGACACCTGCGGGGCGGGTTCGGCACTGAAGCTTTCTTT. The chain is built from TRBV27 and TRBJ1-1; D may be TRBD1 (5 bases). The V end lost 6 bases, the J end lost 4 bases, and 21 bases lay between the germline ends. This CDR3 is 16 amino acids long. CDR1 and CDR2 from the germline V gene are MNHEY and SMNVEV (reference sequence).

The rearrangement uses TRBV19 and TRBJ2-1, with 7 bases lining up with TRBD1. The CDR3 is 15 amino acids. Germline CDR1 is LNHDA and CDR2 is SQIVND (reference sequence). V shed 3 bases, J shed 1 base, and the junction held 3 bases outside the gene matches. The CDR3: CASSMGQPSYNEQFF. CDR3 sequence (DNA): TGTGCCAGTAGTATGGGACAGCCGTCCTACAATGAGCAGTTCTTC.

The chain employs TRBV5-5 and TRBJ2-7; D call uncertain. The CDR3 sequence is 16 residues long. The V gene's germline CDR1 is SGHKS and CDR2 YYEKEE (reference sequence). V lost 0 bases and J lost 0, with 13 bases in between. CDR3 bases: TGTGCCAGCAGCTTGGATGGGCAGTCCTACTCCTACGAGCAGTACTTC. Translating it yields CASSLDGQSYSYEQYF.

The J gene is TRBJ1-2, the V gene TRBV27; tentative D call: TRBD1 (5 bases). V lost 6 bases and J lost 4, with 12 bases in between. The CDR3 is 13 amino acids. The germline CDR1 and CDR2 sequences are MNHEY and SMNVEV (reference sequence). The CDR3 protein is CASRGGVGYGYTF. CDR3 nucleotides: TGTGCCAGCAGGGGAGGGGTCGGCTATGGCTACACCTTC.

As DNA, the CDR3 is TGCGCCAGCAGCCCCCTCTCAGATACGCAGTATTTT. This codes for CASSPLSDTQYF. The gene calls are TRBV4-1 and TRBJ2-3; D remains unclear. With 4 bases removed from V and 4 bases from J, the gap between germline ends came to 6 bases. CDR1 is MGHRA and CDR2 is YSYEKL in the germline V gene. The CDR3 covers 12 residues.

This chain joins TRBV10-2 and TRBJ2-7, with 9 bases aligning to TRBD2. V trimming: 0 bases; J trimming: 6 bases; junction bases outside the gene matches: 3. CDR3 length equals 14 residues. CDR1 is WSHSY, CDR2 SAAADI, per germline. The CDR3 DNA reads as TGCGCCAGCAGTGAGTCGGTTAGCGGGAGCGAGCAGTACTTC. It is translated as CASSESVSGSEQYF.

This chain links TRBV11-1 with TRBJ2-2; the match to TRBD2 covers 8 bases. CDR1 and CDR2 (germline): SGHAT, FQDESV (reference sequence). V was clipped by 4 bases and J by 7 bases; unmatched bases: 2. The CDR3 runs 13 residues. The CDR3 DNA follows: TGTGCCAGCAGCTCGGGGGGGTTCGGGGAGCTGTTTTTT. Encoded protein: CASSSGGFGELFF.

J is TRBJ2-2 and V is TRBV4-1, with a weak D call TRBD2 (7 bases). CDR1 and CDR2 (germline): MGHRA, YSYEKL. This CDR3 is 18 amino acids long. V was cut by 1 base and J by 0 bases, with 15 bases left in between. This CDR3 reads CASSQVFRGATNTGELFF. The CDR3 DNA is TGCGCCAGCAGCCAAGTGTTCCGGGGGGCCACGAACACCGGGGAGCTGTTTTTT.

V and J are TRBV27 and TRBJ2-3; the D gene is possibly TRBD2 (5 bases). CDR1 is MNHEY and CDR2 is SMNVEV in the germline V gene (reference sequence). V shed 3 bases and J shed 0 bases, with 16 bases lying between them. This CDR3 region has 17 residues. The CDR3 bases are TGTGCCAGCAGTTTTGACCCCACCAAGCGGAGCACAGATACGCAGTATTTT. It encodes CASSFDPTKRSTDTQYF.

V gene TRBV30 combines with J gene TRBJ2-7, with 9 bases lining up with TRBD1. The V gene's germline CDR1 is GTSNPN and CDR2 SVGIG (reference sequence). Trimming at V came to 3 bases and at J to 2 bases, leaving 5 bases not matched to a gene. The CDR3 is made up of 14 amino acids. The CDR3: CAWSIGTGPYEQYF. For the CDR3, the DNA is TGTGCCTGGAGCATCGGGACAGGGCCCTACGAGCAGTACTTC.

The chain has TRBV19 and TRBJ2-1; a possible D gene is TRBD2 (5 bases). Trimming shortened V by 3 bases and J by 5 bases, and 11 bases separated the two germline ends. Per the germline V gene, CDR1 is LNHDA and CDR2 is SQIVND (reference sequence). This CDR3 is 14 amino acids long. The CDR3 loop is CASSISAAHNEQFF. Written as DNA, the CDR3 is TGTGCCAGTAGTATCTCAGCGGCCCACAATGAGCAGTTCTTC.

CDR3 in amino acids: CASGAGGWDTQYF. For the CDR3, the DNA is TGTGCTAGTGGTGCAGGGGGGTGGGATACGCAGTATTTT. The chain joins TRBV12-5 to TRBJ2-3; weak D call: TRBD1 (7 bases). Trimming stripped 5 bases from V and 6 bases from J, with 12 bases between. Germline V gene lookup returns CDR1 LGHNT and CDR2 FRNRAP. The CDR3 has 13 amino acids.

V usage is TRBV27 and J usage is TRBJ2-3, with 7 bases matching TRBD1. The ends lost 6 bases at V and 0 bases at J; junction bases unmatched: 18. CDR3 length: 19 amino acids. Germline CDR1 and CDR2: MNHEY and SMNVEV (reference sequence). CDR3 sequence: CASSFRGRPSPISTDTQYF. DNA of the CDR3: TGTGCCAGCAGCTTTAGGGGGCGACCCTCTCCTATTAGCACAGATACGCAGTATTTT.